The 18 T cell receptor beta chains presented below share a single source sample, sequenced in a study of early stage breast cancer tumors. Produced via immunoSEQ multiplex PCR; TCRdb's table is partial and in-frame only. The sample records approximately 19,000 clones, 76% being singletons. Sequenced input: blood. The receptors come from a person aged 55 to 70 with breast cancer.

The chain carries TRBV27 and TRBJ2-3, with 9 bases that match TRBD2. Unmatched junction bases numbered 7, after V lost 0 bases and J lost 6 bases. This CDR3 is built from 16 residues. CDR1 and CDR2 from the germline V gene are MNHEY and SMNVEV (reference sequence). The CDR3 region is CASSLSGGRATDTQYF. In DNA, the CDR3 is TGTGCCAGCAGTTTATCCGGCGGGAGGGCAACCGATACGCAGTATTTT.

The V gene is TRBV7-8, the J gene TRBJ1-5; D call uncertain. This CDR3 spans 15 amino acids. Trimming stripped 2 bases from V and 4 bases from J, with 12 bases between. CDR1 is SGHVS and CDR2 is FQNEAQ in the germline V gene. The CDR3 sequence: CASSLTLTANQPQHF. For the CDR3, the DNA is TGTGCCAGCAGCTTAACTTTGACGGCGAATCAGCCCCAGCATTTT.

The chain couples TRBV30 to TRBJ2-7, with 9 nucleotides matching TRBD1. V was pared by 1 base and J by 7 bases, with 8 bases of the junction left unmatched. This CDR3 is 14 amino acids long. The V gene's germline CDR1 is GTSNPN and CDR2 SVGIG (reference sequence). The DNA for the CDR3 is TGTGCCTGGAGTGGACAGGGGGGCCTTAGGGAGCAGTACTTC. Translation: CAWSGQGGLREQYF.

This clone was recorded only once. The rearrangement joins TRBV4-1 to TRBJ2-7, with D maybe TRBD2 (5 bases). The CDR3 covers 15 residues. CDR1 is MGHRA, CDR2 YSYEKL, per germline. Trimming removed 1 base at V and 2 bases at J, with 12 bases between. CDR3 in DNA: TGCGCCAGCAGCCAAGTCGGTCGGGGTACCTACGAGCAGTACTTC. It specifies CASSQVGRGTYEQYF.

The chain carries TRBV6-1 and TRBJ1-5; no clear D gene. CDR3 length: 15 amino acids. V was pared by 4 bases and J by 0 bases, with 10 bases between. Germline V gene sequence: CDR1 MNHNS, CDR2 SASEGT. CDR3 coding DNA: TGTGCCAGCAGTGTTTCGGGTTTTAGCAATCAGCCCCAGCATTTT. Amino acid sequence: CASSVSGFSNQPQHF.

The gene calls are TRBV5-1 and TRBJ2-2; 7 nucleotides align to TRBD1. The CDR3 runs 15 residues. CDR1 is SGHRS, CDR2 YFSETQ, per germline. J lost 6 bases, V lost 2 bases, and 7 bases had no gene match. CDR3 sequence: CASSLSTGRAGELFF. The CDR3 bases are TGCGCCAGCAGCTTATCGACAGGGCGGGCCGGGGAGCTGTTTTTT.

The V gene is TRBV2, the J gene TRBJ2-2, with D tentatively TRBD2 (6 bases). The CDR3 covers 13 residues. The V and J ends lost 6 bases and 5 bases respectively, with 10 bases between them. Germline CDR1 and CDR2: SNHLY and FYNNEI. CDR3 nucleotides: TGTGCCAGCAGGGGGGACTTAACCGGGGAGCTGTTTTTT. Translating it yields CASRGDLTGELFF.

The chain uses TRBV2 and TRBJ2-1, with D possibly being TRBD2 (6 bases). CDR3 length: 15 residues. The germline V and J ends were trimmed by 5 bases and 4 bases, with 15 bases remaining between them. Germline V lookup: CDR1 SNHLY, CDR2 FYNNEI. The CDR3 DNA follows: TGTGCCAGCAGTCCCAGGAGTAGCGGATACAATGAGCAGTTCTTC. It codes for CASSPRSSGYNEQFF.

This rearrangement joins TRBV13 to TRBJ2-3, with 8 nucleotides matching TRBD1. In germline, CDR1 is PRHDT, CDR2 FYEKMQ (reference sequence). This CDR3 contains 16 residues. With 0 bases clipped from V and 3 bases from J, the junction kept 5 bases outside the gene matches. The CDR3 nucleotides are TGTGCCAGCAGCTTAGGGGGACAGGACTATACAGATACGCAGTATTTT. Residues: CASSLGGQDYTDTQYF.

This chain links TRBV19 with TRBJ2-1; D not resolved. CDR3 length: 13 residues. In germline, CDR1 is LNHDA, CDR2 SQIVND (reference sequence). Between the trimmed V and J ends, which lost 6 bases and 4 bases, there was a span of 10 bases. CDR3 nucleotides: TGTGCCAGTAGCTTGGATGAATACAATGAGCAGTTCTTC. This encodes CASSLDEYNEQFF.

The rearrangement uses TRBV19 and TRBJ1-5; possibly TRBD1 for D (6 bases). The CDR3 is 15 residues long. V shed 4 bases and J shed 0 bases, with 10 bases lying between them. Germline V gene lookup returns CDR1 LNHDA and CDR2 SQIVND (reference sequence). CDR3 nucleotide sequence: TGTGCCAGTAGTACGGGGGACATTAGCAATCAGCCCCAGCATTTT. Protein: CASSTGDISNQPQHF.

The chain combines TRBV10-3 with TRBJ1-4; 7 bases align to TRBD1. CDR1 is ENHRY and CDR2 is SYGVKD in the germline V gene. This CDR3 has 16 residues. The junction had 11 bases not matched to a gene; V was cut back by 0 bases and J by 10 bases. As DNA, the CDR3 is TGTGCCATCAGTGAGTCGAGCGCAGGGGGGTCGGGAAAACTGTTTTTT. It encodes CAISESSAGGSGKLFF.

By sample share, this clone is medium-sized. The gene calls are TRBV6-1 and TRBJ1-2, with 7 bases lining up with TRBD1. CDR3 length: 17 residues. Trimming cost V 2 bases and J 4 bases; bases outside gene matches: 13. Germline CDR1 is MNHNS and CDR2 is SASEGT. Here the CDR3 reads CASSERSGGGAGYGYTF. The CDR3 nucleotides read TGTGCCAGCAGTGAACGCTCGGGAGGGGGCGCGGGCTATGGCTACACCTTC.

The rearrangement uses TRBV2 and TRBJ2-5; the D is unclear. V lost 8 bases to trimming and J lost 1 base, with 8 bases between them. Per the germline V gene, CDR1 is SNHLY and CDR2 is FYNNEI. The CDR3 runs 12 residues. As DNA, the CDR3 is TGTGCCAGCGGGCAAGTCCAAGAGACCCAGTACTTC. It encodes CASGQVQETQYF.

The chain employs TRBV10-2 and TRBJ2-3; TRBD2 matches 12 bases. Per the germline V gene, CDR1 is WSHSY and CDR2 is SAAADI. The trim removed 4 bases at V and 3 bases at J, leaving 5 bases unmatched. CDR3 length equals 16 residues. This chain's CDR3 is CASSGGTSGRTDTQYF. Here the CDR3 DNA reads TGCGCCAGCAGTGGGGGGACTAGCGGGCGAACAGATACGCAGTATTTT.

In this sample, this clone turned up a few times. The V call is TRBV6-4, the J call TRBJ2-7; no firm D call. Germline-derived CDR1 and CDR2 are MRHNA and SNTAGT. Trimming left V 2 bases short and J 5 bases short, with 4 bases between. The length of the CDR3 is 11 residues. CDR3 sequence (DNA): TGTGCCAGCAGTGACGGGGACGAGCAGTACTTC. Encoded protein: CASSDGDEQYF.

CDR3 nucleotide sequence: TGTGCCAGCAGCTTGACTGCGGGGGCGAACACCGGGGAGCTGTTTTTT. Translation: CASSLTAGANTGELFF. V gene TRBV5-6 combines with J gene TRBJ2-2, with TRBD2 identical over 7 bases. Trimming cost V 1 base and J 0 bases; bases outside gene matches: 3. The CDR3 totals 16 residues. Germline V gene sequence: CDR1 SGHDT, CDR2 YYEEEE.

This clone occurred once. The CDR3 bases are TGTGCCAGCAGCCTCGGGGGGGGCACTGAAGCTTTCTTT. Its protein is CASSLGGGTEAFF. The rearrangement joins TRBV9 to TRBJ1-1; weak D call: TRBD1 (5 bases). Germline V gene sequence: CDR1 SGDLS, CDR2 YYNGEE. Between the trimmed V and J ends, which lost 4 bases and 4 bases, there was a span of 11 bases. This CDR3 has 13 amino acids.